This TCR beta chain was observed in a study of identical twins. Trimming cost V 6 bases and J 7 bases, with 15 bases left between them. This CDR3 is 12 amino acids long. Germline V gives CDR1 DFQATT, CDR2 SNEGSKA (reference sequence). Study-wide points: Some out-of-frame alpha sequences were shared by twins, and these showed excess low generation probability. Fewer insertions characterized abundant cord blood beta clonotypes, whereas memory repertoires showed none. Beta out-of-frame sequences displayed a weaker excess of sharing between twins.

TCRdb re-derived calls from the 5' RACE reads in MiXCR, one entry per CDR3 protein. The profile shows about 450,000 distinct CDR3 sequences, less than 20% of them singletons. This clonotype showed up just a few times. Antigen: not known. The sample was naive T cells sorted from blood. This receptor was taken from a man aged 45-65 years in good health. This chain links TRBV20-1 with TRBJ1-1; a weak D match, TRBD1 (6 bases). The CDR3 DNA reads TGCAGTGCAGCTAGCGCAGGGGTTGAAGCTTTCTTT. As protein: CSAASAGVEAFF.